The T cell receptor (beta chain) described here comes from a study of identical twins. Study results and limitations: Abundant beta clonotypes from cord blood bore fewer insertions; memory repertoires lacked this pattern.

V gave up 6 bases and J gave up 3 bases; unmatched junction bases: 9. CDR3 length: 15 residues. Germline CDR1 reads SGHVS; CDR2 reads FQNEAQ. Addition of a universal primer site occurred through template switching, and cDNA carried unique molecular identifiers. Each CDR3 protein gets one entry after TCRdb re-called the 5' RACE reads with MiXCR. The sample has around 500,000 distinct CDR3 sequences; about 14% are singletons. To note about this clonotype: Its antigen is currently unknown.

This same sample was also taken into another study, of yellow fever vaccine responses in identical twins.

This receptor was obtained from a woman aged 18-29 years in good health. The chain combines TRBV7-8 with TRBJ2-7; 9 bases line up with TRBD1. Sequencing used CD4+ T cells sorted from blood. In DNA form, the CDR3 reads TGTGCCAGCAGAAGCCGGGGACAGGGTATCTACGAGCAGTACTTC. Translating it yields CASRSRGQGIYEQYF.